This TCR beta chain was captured in a study of blood T cell repertoires in COVID-19. Background on the study: The study drew acute and convalescent COVID-19 samples from the United States, Italy and Spain.

Generated by immunoSEQ multiplex PCR, the TCRdb table keeps only in-frame clones and is missing some. Of some 120,000 clones detected, roughly four fifths appear once; the ten largest clones hold 9.5% to 15%. Germline assignment: CDR1 SGHRS and CDR2 YFSETQ. Trimming shortened V by 2 bases and J by 7 bases, and 17 bases separated the two germline ends. The CDR3 has 15 residues. The sequenced sample consisted of peripheral blood. The receptor's source is a human donor in a cohort sampled during active COVID-19. V and J are TRBV5-1 and TRBJ2-3; D unclear. The CDR3: CASSFRLRVPNTQYF. The CDR3 bases are TGCGCCAGCAGCTTCAGGTTGCGAGTCCCAAATACGCAGTATTTT.